The rows below give T cell receptor beta chains drawn from one sample of a study of blood T cell repertoires in COVID-19. Sequencing used immunoSEQ multiplex PCR; TCRdb keeps in-frame clones, though not all of them. Here the sample spans 140,000 to 150,000 clones, roughly four fifths being singletons. Sequenced input: PBMCs or T cells enriched from blood (not recorded which). The receptors here all came from a woman in her forties or fifties with acute COVID-19. The CDR3 runs from the conserved cysteine through the conserved F or W. Fields, in order: D gene, J gene, clone size, V gene, CDR3 protein, CDR3 DNA. The D gene is left open where the match is weak. Size is stated for part of the rows, as once, few or many counts, or as a class when the clone is expanded.

D: TRBD1
J: TRBJ2-7
size: few
V: TRBV7-2
CDR3: CASSLVVSGQGGAEQYF
DNA: TGTGCCAGCAGCTTAGTGGTTTCGGGACAGGGAGGGGCCGAGCAGTACTTC

D: TRBD1
J: TRBJ1-2
size: few
V: TRBV4-3
CDR3: CASSRDRGPANYGYTF
DNA: TGCGCCAGCAGCCGGGACAGGGGGCCAGCTAACTATGGCTACACCTTC

D: NA
J: TRBJ2-5
size: NA
V: TRBV11-2
CDR3: CASSWGRNQETQYF
DNA: TGTGCCAGCAGCTGGGGGCGGAACCAAGAGACCCAGTACTTC

D: NA
J: TRBJ1-5
size: NA
V: TRBV12-3/TRBV12-4
CDR3: CASSLSRQPQHF
DNA: TGTGCCAGCAGTTTAAGTAGACAGCCCCAGCATTTT

D: TRBD2
J: TRBJ2-1
size: few
V: TRBV19
CDR3: CASSILAGGPNEQFF
DNA: TGTGCCAGTAGTATCTTGGCGGGAGGGCCCAATGAGCAGTTCTTC

D: TRBD1
J: TRBJ2-3
size: NA
V: TRBV5-1
CDR3: CASSLANRGLIQGDTQYF
DNA: TGCGCCAGCAGCTTGGCCAATAGGGGGCTGATTCAGGGAGATACGCAGTATTTT

D: TRBD1
J: TRBJ2-3
size: once
V: TRBV9
CDR3: CASSAPRDRGSSSTDTQYF
DNA: TGTGCCAGCAGCGCGCCCCGGGACAGGGGTTCTTCTAGCACAGATACGCAGTATTTT

D: TRBD1
J: TRBJ1-5
size: NA
V: TRBV11-2
CDR3: CASSSGTGIIQPQHF
DNA: TGTGCCAGCAGCTCAGGGACAGGGATAATTCAGCCCCAGCATTTT

D: TRBD1
J: TRBJ2-7
size: NA
V: TRBV27
CDR3: CASRPGQVTYEQYF
DNA: TGTGCCAGCAGACCGGGACAGGTAACCTACGAGCAGTACTTC

D: TRBD2
J: TRBJ2-7
size: NA
V: TRBV29-1
CDR3: CSVVGGVPKNEQYF
DNA: TGCAGCGTTGTGGGGGGGGTCCCGAAGAACGAGCAGTACTTC

D: NA
J: TRBJ1-4
size: NA
V: TRBV19
CDR3: CASSIWTATNEKLFF
DNA: TGTGCCAGTAGTATCTGGACAGCAACTAATGAAAAACTGTTTTTT